This passage covers 3 T cell receptor beta chains from one sample sequenced in a study of T-cell reconstitution after alpha-beta-depleted transplantation in children. For TCRbeta, the library was prepared with unique molecular identifiers. From the PCR reads, TCRdb called clonotypes with MiXCR, one entry per CDR3 protein. The sample holds roughly 90,000 distinct CDR3 sequences; more than 10% are singletons and the top ten take 11% to 15%. The sequencing here drew on PBMCs from the stem cell graft donor, taken from the stem cell graft. These receptors came from a human donor who donated a stem cell graft to a child with inherited bone marrow failure.

This clonotype was seen many times. This sequence joins TRBV7-8 and TRBJ1-4; no reliable D call. Germline assignment: CDR1 SGHVS and CDR2 FQNEAQ. V gave up 5 bases and J gave up 0 bases, with 10 bases separating them. CDR3 length equals 15 residues. The CDR3 protein is CASSPNPSTNEKLFF. CDR3 DNA sequence: TGTGCCAGCAGCCCTAATCCCTCAACTAATGAAAAACTGTTTTTT.

This clonotype was recorded at least ten times. The chain links TRBV7-2 to TRBJ1-1, with D possibly TRBD1 on 6 matching bases. V was cut by 5 bases and J by 5 bases, with 12 bases left in between. The CDR3 has 13 amino acids. Per the germline V gene, CDR1 is SGHTA and CDR2 is FQGNSA. The CDR3 bases are TGTGCCAGCAGCCCTTACAGGGAAACTGAAGCTTTCTTT. Amino acid sequence: CASSPYRETEAFF.

This clonotype was counted at least ten times. DNA for the CDR3: TGTGCCAGCAGCCCTAGGGCGGTCTCTGGGGCCAACGTCCTGACTTTC. Residues: CASSPRAVSGANVLTF. The genes are TRBV12-3 or TRBV12-4 and TRBJ2-6; D call uncertain. The CDR3 sequence is 16 residues long. V was trimmed by 6 bases and J by 0 bases, leaving 12 bases between them.